The 28 T cell receptor beta chains below come from one sample, sequenced in a study of T-cell memory formation after mild COVID-19. One entry per CDR3 protein results from TCRdb running MiXCR on the 5' RACE reads. The top ten clones hold 41% of a sample with fewer than 90,000 distinct CDR3 sequences, 9.5% to 15% of them seen once. Sequenced input: PBMCs or a T cell subset sorted from them (not recorded which). The receptors come from a man between 18 and 35 years old who had mild COVID-19 (a few samples of this study predate the infection). Cell type and time point are not known.

CDR3: CASSLRAGGPGYTF. CDR3 in DNA: TGTGCCAGCAGCCTAAGGGCTGGAGGTCCTGGCTACACCTTC. This sequence joins TRBV7-9 and TRBJ1-2, with D unresolved. The CDR3 covers 14 residues. Germline values: CDR1 SEHNR, CDR2 FQNEAQ (reference sequence). Trimming pared 5 bases from V and 7 bases from J, leaving 17 bases between.

This clonotype appeared many times. CDR3 coding DNA: TGTGCCAGCAGCCAGGGCGACAGGACGTACGAAGCTTTCTTT. Residues: CASSQGDRTYEAFF. The chain combines TRBV9 with TRBJ1-1; a possible D gene is TRBD1 (6 bases). The CDR3 has 14 amino acids. Germline V gene sequence: CDR1 SGDLS, CDR2 YYNGEE. Trimming stripped 4 bases from V and 8 bases from J, with 18 bases between.

This clonotype was found a few times. The gene calls are TRBV4-3 and TRBJ2-7; D possibly corresponds to TRBD2 (6 bases). V gave up 0 bases and J gave up 5 bases, with 14 bases separating them. Germline loops: CDR1 LGHNA, CDR2 YSLEER. This CDR3 contains 15 residues. The CDR3 DNA follows: TGCGCCAGCAGCCAAGACGTGGTGGGGGGTCACGAGCAGTACTTC. It translates to CASSQDVVGGHEQYF.

The sample holds many counts of this clonotype. J is TRBJ1-2 and V is TRBV9, with D unresolved. This CDR3 has 15 amino acids. Trimming pared 2 bases from V and 4 bases from J, leaving 15 bases between. Germline CDR1 is SGDLS and CDR2 is YYNGEE. CDR3 bases: TGTGCCAGCAGCGTGGCCACCCCCGGGCCCTATGGCTACACCTTC. Residues: CASSVATPGPYGYTF.

A remark on this clonotype: One base away lies a much larger clone, so this may be a sequencing read error. The V and J genes are TRBV6-5 and TRBJ2-1; tentative D call: TRBD1 (5 bases). Germline loops: CDR1 MNHEY, CDR2 SVGAGI. CDR3 size: 13 residues. The CDR3 spells CASSSTQGNEQLF. The DNA for the CDR3 is TGTGCCAGCAGTAGCACGCAGGGAAATGAGCAGCTCTTC.

This clonotype was seen a few times. The chain is built from TRBV4-3 and TRBJ1-5; a possible D gene is TRBD1 (5 bases). CDR1 and CDR2 from the germline V gene are LGHNA and YSLEER. V lost 0 bases to trimming and J lost 6 bases, with 15 bases between them. The CDR3 contains 16 residues. In DNA form, the CDR3 reads TGCGCCAGCAGCCAAGATGTGGGGGGGACTAGTCAGCCCCAGCATTTT. It translates to CASSQDVGGTSQPQHF.

The genes are TRBV6-2 or TRBV6-3 and TRBJ2-1; the D gene is possibly TRBD1 (6 bases). The CDR3 sequence is 16 residues long. Trimming took off 2 bases at V and 1 base at J, with 12 bases between the two ends. Germline V gene sequence: CDR1 MNHEY, CDR2 SVGEGT. The CDR3 DNA is TGTGCCAGCAGTTACCATCCAGGGGTTTCCTACAATGAGCAGTTCTTC. Translated: CASSYHPGVSYNEQFF.

This clonotype was counted between two and nine times. V and J are TRBV5-6 and TRBJ2-5, with 7 nucleotides matching TRBD2. Germline trimming cut 2 bases from V and 4 bases from J; bases unmatched to any gene: 5. Looked up from germline, CDR1 is SGHDT and CDR2 is YYEEEE. This CDR3 is built from 14 residues. CDR3 sequence (DNA): TGTGCCAGCAGCTTACCTAGCGGACCAGAGACCCAGTACTTC. Protein: CASSLPSGPETQYF.

A few counts support this clonotype. This chain links TRBV27 with TRBJ1-2; D perhaps matches TRBD1 (5 bases). Trimming stripped 2 bases from V and 4 bases from J, with 11 bases between. The CDR3 runs to 14 residues. Germline CDR1 reads MNHEY; CDR2 reads SMNVEV (reference sequence). The CDR3 loop reads CASSLSPGGYGYTF. CDR3 coding DNA: TGTGCCAGCAGTTTAAGCCCGGGGGGCTATGGCTACACCTTC.

The chain couples TRBV12-3 or TRBV12-4 to TRBJ2-7; D remains ambiguous. V lost 6 bases and J lost 0, with 9 bases in between. The CDR3 totals 13 residues. The CDR3 DNA follows: TGTGCCAGCAGCAGAGCCGACTCCTACGAGCAGTACTTC. This sequence encodes CASSRADSYEQYF.

J is TRBJ2-3 and V is TRBV20-1, with D possibly called TRBD1 or TRBD2 (6 bases each). The germline CDR1 and CDR2 sequences are DFQATT and SNEGSKA (reference sequence). V shed 4 bases and J shed 6 bases, with 17 bases lying between them. The CDR3 spans 14 residues. CDR3 in amino acids: CSAILTPGADTQYF. DNA for the CDR3: TGCAGTGCTATTCTCACGCCGGGGGCCGATACGCAGTATTTT.

The V call is TRBV9, the J call TRBJ2-7; weak D call: TRBD1 (6 bases). Germline loops: CDR1 SGDLS, CDR2 YYNGEE. V was pared by 3 bases and J by 3 bases, with 13 bases between. This CDR3 has 14 residues. The CDR3 DNA is TGTGCCAGCAGCGCCTCAGGGGATTACTACGAGCAGTACTTC. This translates into CASSASGDYYEQYF.

This clonotype was observed a handful of times. The V and J genes are TRBV9 and TRBJ2-1; TRBD1 agrees at 9 bases. The CDR3 length is 13 residues. The germline V gene has CDR1 SGDLS and CDR2 YYNGEE. V trimming: 4 bases; J trimming: 6 bases; junction bases outside the gene matches: 2. CDR3 in amino acids: CASSRDRVNEQFF. CDR3 nucleotides: TGTGCCAGCAGCCGGGACAGGGTCAATGAGCAGTTCTTC.

This clonotype was found a few times. The gene calls are TRBV7-9 and TRBJ2-7; D may be TRBD2 (6 bases). Trimming pared 3 bases from V and 4 bases from J, leaving 13 bases between. Germline V gene lookup returns CDR1 SEHNR and CDR2 FQNEAQ (reference sequence). This CDR3 has 14 amino acids. CDR3 residues: CASSFGQAGYEQYV. The CDR3 DNA reads TGTGCCAGCAGCTTTGGTCAGGCGGGGTACGAGCAGTACGTC.

The rearrangement joins TRBV29-1 to TRBJ2-1, with 10 bases identical to TRBD2. CDR3 length: 13 residues. Germline loops: CDR1 SQVTM, CDR2 ANQGSEA. The V gene end was trimmed by 3 bases and the J gene end by 10 bases; junction bases not matched to a gene: 6. CDR3 sequence: CSVETGLATEQFF. The CDR3 DNA is TGCAGCGTTGAGACGGGACTAGCGACAGAGCAGTTCTTC.

At least ten counts were recorded for this clonotype. The gene calls are TRBV7-2 and TRBJ2-2; D ambiguous. V lost 3 bases to trimming and J lost 6 bases, with 17 bases between them. This CDR3 region has 16 residues. The germline V gene has CDR1 SGHTA and CDR2 FQGNSA. The CDR3 DNA follows: TGTGCCAGCAGCTTTTTGTTCCCAGGTTCGGCCGGGGAGCTGTTTTTT. Translating gives CASSFLFPGSAGELFF.

The chain is built from TRBV7-8 and TRBJ1-1; unclear D gene. CDR3 length: 12 residues. V was shortened by 1 base and J by 11 bases, with 11 bases between the two germline ends. Germline-derived CDR1 and CDR2 are SGHVS and FQNEAQ. CDR3 sequence (DNA): TGTGCCAGCAGCTTAGAATGGGCCTCGGCTTTCTTT. As protein: CASSLEWASAFF.

This clonotype was found many times. The chain recombines TRBV15 with TRBJ2-2, with D unclear. V was shortened by 0 bases and J by 4 bases, with 9 bases between the two germline ends. The CDR3 length is 15 residues. Germline assignment: CDR1 LNHNV and CDR2 YYDKDF (reference sequence). The CDR3 bases are TGTGCCACCAGCAGAGAGGCCACCTTCACCGGGGAGCTGTTTTTT. Amino acids: CATSREATFTGELFF. The full variable domain, in which reference TRBV15 and TRBJ2-2 provide the parts outside the CDR3, is DAMVIQNPRYQVTQFGKPVTLSCSQTLNHNVMYWYQQKSSQAPKLLFHYYDKDFNNEADTPDNFQSRRPNTSFCFLDIRSPGLGDTAMYLCATSREATFTGELFFGEGSRLTVL.

This chain links TRBV24-1 with TRBJ1-5; the D gene is possibly TRBD1 (5 bases). CDR3 length: 14 amino acids. Germline V CDR1 and CDR2: KGHDR, SFDVKD. V dropped 9 bases and J dropped 3 bases, with 14 bases sitting between them. The CDR3 loop is CATSIGGDNQPQHF. CDR3 bases: TGTGCCACCTCGATCGGGGGGGACAATCAGCCCCAGCATTTT.

The genes are TRBV4-2 and TRBJ2-2; D is possibly TRBD1 or TRBD2 (5 bases each). V gave up 3 bases and J gave up 1 base, with 15 bases separating them. This CDR3 spans 17 amino acids. Germline assignment: CDR1 LGHNA and CDR2 YNFKEQ. CDR3 in amino acids: CASSQLLRDGNTGELFF. The CDR3 DNA follows: TGTGCCAGCAGCCAGCTTCTCCGGGACGGGAACACCGGGGAGCTGTTTTTT.

This clonotype was counted only a few times. This chain connects TRBV7-9 to TRBJ2-7; TRBD1 might be the D (5 bases). The V end was cut by 4 bases, the J end by 4 bases, with 8 bases between. The CDR3 length is 12 residues. CDR1 and CDR2 (germline): SEHNR, FQNEAQ (reference sequence). CDR3 nucleotides: TGTGCCAGCAGCTCGACAGAATACGAGCAGTACGTC. Translation gives CASSSTEYEQYV.

The rearrangement links TRBV9 to TRBJ2-1; 10 bases match TRBD1. Germline CDR1 and CDR2: SGDLS and YYNGEE. V trimming: 3 bases; J trimming: 5 bases; junction bases outside the gene matches: 8. The CDR3 has 16 residues. CDR3 region: CASSDSGQGGDNEQFF. The CDR3 bases are TGTGCCAGCAGCGACTCCGGACAGGGGGGCGACAATGAGCAGTTCTTC.

This clonotype was observed at least ten times. The rearrangement uses TRBV5-6 and TRBJ2-2; perhaps TRBD1 as D (5 bases). The germline V gene encodes CDR1 SGHDT and CDR2 YYEEEE. This CDR3 spans 16 amino acids. Trimming took off 4 bases at V and 0 bases at J, with 13 bases between the two ends. In nucleotides, the CDR3 is TGTGCCAGCAGCCTGACAGAGCCCGCGAACACCGGGGAGCTGTTTTTT. Protein: CASSLTEPANTGELFF.

This clonotype was found a few times. This sequence joins TRBV9 and TRBJ1-1; a possible D gene is TRBD1 (5 bases). V was cut by 0 bases and J by 8 bases, with 20 bases left in between. CDR3 length: 16 amino acids. Germline V gene data show CDR1 as SGDLS and CDR2 as YYNGEE. CDR3: CASSVALMGGLREAFF. CDR3 bases: TGTGCCAGCAGCGTAGCCCTAATGGGGGGATTACGAGAAGCTTTCTTT.

This clonotype appeared many times. This chain joins TRBV4-3 and TRBJ2-6; the match to TRBD2 covers 7 bases. CDR3 length: 16 residues. Looked up from germline, CDR1 is LGHNA and CDR2 is YSLEER. Trimming at V came to 0 bases and at J to 2 bases, leaving 1 base not matched to a gene. CDR3 coding DNA: TGCGCCAGCAGCCAAGATGGGGGGGCTGGGGCCAACGTCCTGACTTTC. This encodes CASSQDGGAGANVLTF.

This clonotype was seen at least ten times. The chain couples TRBV7-9 to TRBJ2-1, with D maybe TRBD1 (5 bases). The length of the CDR3 is 16 residues. CDR1 is SEHNR and CDR2 is FQNEAQ in the germline V gene (reference sequence). V lost 5 bases and J lost 7, with 21 bases in between. CDR3 DNA sequence: TGTGCCAGCAGCCCCTCGGGCCCTAACAGGCAGAATGAGCAGTTCTTC. It is translated as CASSPSGPNRQNEQFF. Filled out from reference TRBV7-9 and TRBJ2-1, the complete variable domain reads DTGVSQNPRHKITKRGQNVTFRCDPISEHNRLYWYRQTLGQGPEFLTYFQNEAQLEKSRLLSDRFSAERPKGSFSTLEIQRTEQGDSAMYLCASSPSGPNRQNEQFFGPGTRLTVL.

In DNA, the CDR3 is TGTGCCAGCAGTCCAGGCCACTATGGCTACACCTTC. This translates into CASSPGHYGYTF. The chain uses TRBV6-5 and TRBJ1-2; D is uncertain. The germline gives CDR1 MNHEY, CDR2 SVGAGI. The CDR3 runs to 12 residues. Trimming pared 5 bases from V and 3 bases from J, leaving 7 bases between.

The chain is built from TRBV4-1 and TRBJ1-1, with D maybe TRBD1 (5 bases). The CDR3 contains 15 residues. Between the trimmed V and J ends, which lost 3 bases and 2 bases, there was a span of 13 bases. CDR1 and CDR2 from the germline V gene are MGHRA and YSYEKL. CDR3 coding DNA: TGCGCCAGCAGCCATCCCGATGGGGGAAACACTGAAGCTTTCTTT. It translates to CASSHPDGGNTEAFF.